This section outlines one T cell receptor beta chain sequence together with its context. Its specificity is not known. Treatment in this sample: approximately 9-day PBMC culture with coronavirus spike peptide pools or control peptides (ViraFEST assay). TCR sequencing followed the expansion of antigen-specific T cells with peptide pools in ViraFEST. The CDR3 length is 14 residues. CDR1 is MNHEY and CDR2 is SMNVEV in the germline V gene (reference sequence). V lost 5 bases and J 6 bases, leaving 16 bases between the germline ends. The sample originates from a study of vaccination and CD4 T cells after COVID-19. Sequence data for DNA of cultured CD4+ T cells were generated by the Oncomine TCR Beta short-read assay. TCRdb re-derived calls from the PCR reads in MiXCR, one entry per CDR3 protein. The sample yields approximately 7,200 distinct CDR3 sequences, under 65% seen once.

The sequenced material came from CD4+ T cells from blood, cultured in vitro. The V gene is TRBV27, the J gene TRBJ1-1; TRBD1 is a possible D gene (5 bases). The TCR comes from a human donor who had recovered from COVID-19. CDR3 coding DNA: TGTGCCAGCAGTGTCTTCCAGGGTAGGGCTGAAGCTTTCTTT. It yields the protein CASSVFQGRAEAFF.